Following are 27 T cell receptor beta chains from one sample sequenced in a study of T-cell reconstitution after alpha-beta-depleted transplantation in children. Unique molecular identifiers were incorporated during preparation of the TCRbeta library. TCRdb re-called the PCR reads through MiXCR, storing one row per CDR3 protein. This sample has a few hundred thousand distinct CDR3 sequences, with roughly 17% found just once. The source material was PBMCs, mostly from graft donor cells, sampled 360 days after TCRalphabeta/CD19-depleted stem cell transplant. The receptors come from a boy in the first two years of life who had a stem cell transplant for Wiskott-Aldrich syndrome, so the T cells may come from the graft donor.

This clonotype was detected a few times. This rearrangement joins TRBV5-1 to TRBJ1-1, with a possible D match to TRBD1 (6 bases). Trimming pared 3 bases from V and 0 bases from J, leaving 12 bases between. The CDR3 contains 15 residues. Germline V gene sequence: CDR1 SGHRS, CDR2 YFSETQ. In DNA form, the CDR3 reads TGCGCCAGCAGCTCAACAGGGCTACTGAACACTGAAGCTTTCTTT. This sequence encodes CASSSTGLLNTEAFF.

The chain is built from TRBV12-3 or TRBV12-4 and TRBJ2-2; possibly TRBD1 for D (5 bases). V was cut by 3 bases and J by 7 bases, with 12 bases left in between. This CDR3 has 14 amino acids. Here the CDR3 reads CASSFAQGVGELFF. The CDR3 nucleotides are TGTGCCAGCAGTTTCGCCCAAGGGGTCGGGGAGCTGTTTTTT.

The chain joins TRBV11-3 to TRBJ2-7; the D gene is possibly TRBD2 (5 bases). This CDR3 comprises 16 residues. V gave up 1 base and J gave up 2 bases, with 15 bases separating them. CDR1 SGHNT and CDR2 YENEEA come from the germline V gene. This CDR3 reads CASSLGGRKRPYEQYF. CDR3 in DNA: TGTGCCAGCAGCTTAGGAGGGCGCAAGCGCCCCTACGAGCAGTACTTC.

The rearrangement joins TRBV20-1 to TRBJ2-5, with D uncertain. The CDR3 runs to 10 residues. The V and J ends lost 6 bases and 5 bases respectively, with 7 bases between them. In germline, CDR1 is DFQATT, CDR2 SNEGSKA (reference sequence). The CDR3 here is CSAPVETQYF. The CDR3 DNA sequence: TGCAGTGCACCTGTGGAGACCCAGTACTTC.

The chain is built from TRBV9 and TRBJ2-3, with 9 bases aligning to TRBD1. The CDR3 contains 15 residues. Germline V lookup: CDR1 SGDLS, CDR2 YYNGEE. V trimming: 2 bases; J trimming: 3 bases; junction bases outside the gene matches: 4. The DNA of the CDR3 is TGTGCCAGCAGCGTCCGGGACAGGGCTACAGATACGCAGTATTTT. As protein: CASSVRDRATDTQYF.

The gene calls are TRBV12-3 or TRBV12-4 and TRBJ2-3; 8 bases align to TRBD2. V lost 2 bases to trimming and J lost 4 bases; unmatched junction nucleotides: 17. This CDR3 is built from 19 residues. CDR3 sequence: CASSLPTGTRATVADTQYF. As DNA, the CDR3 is TGTGCCAGCAGTTTACCAACCGGGACTAGAGCGACGGTGGCAGATACGCAGTATTTT.

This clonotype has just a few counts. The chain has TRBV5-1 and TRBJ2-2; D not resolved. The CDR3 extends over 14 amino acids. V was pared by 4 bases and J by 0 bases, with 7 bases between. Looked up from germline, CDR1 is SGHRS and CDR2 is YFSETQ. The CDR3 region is CASSTRANTGELFF. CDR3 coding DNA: TGCGCCAGCAGCACAAGAGCGAACACCGGGGAGCTGTTTTTT.

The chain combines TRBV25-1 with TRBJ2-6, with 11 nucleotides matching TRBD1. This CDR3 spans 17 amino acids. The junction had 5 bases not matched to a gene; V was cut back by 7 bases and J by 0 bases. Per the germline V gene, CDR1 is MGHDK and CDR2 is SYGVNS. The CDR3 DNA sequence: TGTGCCAGCACTCCCGGGACAGGGGGCTCTGGGGCCAACGTCCTGACTTTC. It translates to CASTPGTGGSGANVLTF.

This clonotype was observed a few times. CDR3 nucleotides: TGTGCCAGCAGCCCCTTGTCGTTCCTAGCGGGCACAGATACGCAGTATTTT. This codes for CASSPLSFLAGTDTQYF. This chain uses TRBV7-8 with TRBJ2-3, with TRBD2 identical over 7 bases. Looked up from germline, CDR1 is SGHVS and CDR2 is FQNEAQ. V trimming: 5 bases; J trimming: 1 base; junction bases outside the gene matches: 12. The CDR3 sequence is 17 residues long.

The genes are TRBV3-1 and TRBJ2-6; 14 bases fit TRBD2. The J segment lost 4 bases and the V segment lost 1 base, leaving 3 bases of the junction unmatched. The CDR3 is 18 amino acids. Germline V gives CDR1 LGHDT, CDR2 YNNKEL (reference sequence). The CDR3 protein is CASSQGLAGGSGANVLTF. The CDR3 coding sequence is TGTGCCAGCAGCCAAGGACTAGCGGGAGGGTCAGGGGCCAACGTCCTGACTTTC.

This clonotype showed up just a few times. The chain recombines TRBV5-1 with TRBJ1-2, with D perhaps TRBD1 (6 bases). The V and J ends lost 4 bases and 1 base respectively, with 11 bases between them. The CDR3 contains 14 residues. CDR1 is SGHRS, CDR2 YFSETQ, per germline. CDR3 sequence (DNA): TGCGCCAGCAGCGTGGACAGCTATAACTATGGCTACACCTTC. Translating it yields CASSVDSYNYGYTF.

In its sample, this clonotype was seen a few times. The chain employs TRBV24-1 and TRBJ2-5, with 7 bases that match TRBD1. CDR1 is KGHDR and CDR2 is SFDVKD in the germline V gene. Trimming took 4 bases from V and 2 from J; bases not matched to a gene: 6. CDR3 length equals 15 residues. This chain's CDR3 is CATSERRDSQETQYF. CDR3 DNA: TGTGCCACCAGTGAACGACGGGACAGTCAAGAGACCCAGTACTTC.

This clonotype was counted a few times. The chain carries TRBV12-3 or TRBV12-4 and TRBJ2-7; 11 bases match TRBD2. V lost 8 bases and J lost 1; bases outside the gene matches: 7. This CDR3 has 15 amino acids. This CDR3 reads CASGTSGLLSYEQYF. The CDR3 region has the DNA TGTGCCAGCGGGACTAGCGGTTTATTATCCTACGAGCAGTACTTC.

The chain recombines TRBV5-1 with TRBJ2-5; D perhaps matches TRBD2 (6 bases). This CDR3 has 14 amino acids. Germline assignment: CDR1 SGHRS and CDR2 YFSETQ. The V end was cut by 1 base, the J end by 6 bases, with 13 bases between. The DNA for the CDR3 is TGCGCCAGCAGCTTGAGTCTAGCGACGCAGACCCAGTACTTC. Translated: CASSLSLATQTQYF.

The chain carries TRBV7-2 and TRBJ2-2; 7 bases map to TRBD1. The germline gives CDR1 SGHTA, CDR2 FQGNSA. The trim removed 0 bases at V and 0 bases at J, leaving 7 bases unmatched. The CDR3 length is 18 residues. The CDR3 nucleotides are TGTGCCAGCAGCTTAGCTCCCCGACAGGGTACGAACACCGGGGAGCTGTTTTTT. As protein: CASSLAPRQGTNTGELFF.

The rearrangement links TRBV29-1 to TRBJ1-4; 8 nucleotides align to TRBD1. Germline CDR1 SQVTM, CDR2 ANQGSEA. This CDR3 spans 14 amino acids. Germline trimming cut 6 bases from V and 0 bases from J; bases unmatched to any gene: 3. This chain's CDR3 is CSVGTGPTNEKLFF. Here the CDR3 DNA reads TGCAGCGTAGGGACAGGACCAACTAATGAAAAACTGTTTTTT.

The CDR3 protein is CATSSLRYNEQFF. The CDR3 DNA is TGTGCCACCAGCAGTCTTAGATACAATGAGCAGTTCTTC. The V call is TRBV15, the J call TRBJ2-1; D gene uncertain. Trimming left V 3 bases short and J 4 bases short, with 7 bases between. Looked up from germline, CDR1 is LNHNV and CDR2 is YYDKDF (reference sequence). This CDR3 is built from 13 residues.

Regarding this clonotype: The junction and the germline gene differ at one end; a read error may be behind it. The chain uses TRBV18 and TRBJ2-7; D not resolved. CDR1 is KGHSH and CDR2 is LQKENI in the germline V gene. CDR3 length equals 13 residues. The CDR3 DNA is TGTGCCAGCTCACCTACAGAAACCTACGTGCAGTACTTC. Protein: CASSPTETYVQYF.

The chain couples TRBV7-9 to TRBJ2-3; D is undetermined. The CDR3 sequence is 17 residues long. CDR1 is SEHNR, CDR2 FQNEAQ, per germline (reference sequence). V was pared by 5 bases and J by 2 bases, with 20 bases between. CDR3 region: CASSGRKTKTYTDTQYF. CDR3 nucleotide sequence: TGTGCCAGCAGCGGTCGGAAAACGAAGACCTACACAGATACGCAGTATTTT.

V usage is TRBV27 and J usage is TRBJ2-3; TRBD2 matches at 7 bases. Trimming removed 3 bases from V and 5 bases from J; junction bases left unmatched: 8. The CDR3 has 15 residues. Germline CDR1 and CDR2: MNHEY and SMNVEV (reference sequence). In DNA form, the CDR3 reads TGTGCCAGCAGTTTGAGGGAGGGCCGGATAGATACGCAGTATTTT. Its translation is CASSLREGRIDTQYF.

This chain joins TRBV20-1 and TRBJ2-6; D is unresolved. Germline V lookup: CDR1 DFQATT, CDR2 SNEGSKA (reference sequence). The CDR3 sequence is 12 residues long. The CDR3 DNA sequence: TGCAGCGTTGAATCTGGGGCCAACGTCCTGACTTTC. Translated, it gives CSVESGANVLTF.

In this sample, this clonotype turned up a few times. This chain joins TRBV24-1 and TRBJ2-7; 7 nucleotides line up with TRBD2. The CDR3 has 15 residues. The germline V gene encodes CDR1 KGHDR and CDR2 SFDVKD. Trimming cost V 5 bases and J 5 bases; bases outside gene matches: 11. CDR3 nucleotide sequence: TGTGCCACCAGTGCCGCTGGGGCGGGAGACAACGAGCAGTACTTC. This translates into CATSAAGAGDNEQYF.

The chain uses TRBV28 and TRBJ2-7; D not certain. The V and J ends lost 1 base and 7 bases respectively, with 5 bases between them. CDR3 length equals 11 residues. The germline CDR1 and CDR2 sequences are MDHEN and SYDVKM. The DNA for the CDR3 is TGTGCCAGCAGTTTATTGGGTGAGCAGTACTTC. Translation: CASSLLGEQYF.

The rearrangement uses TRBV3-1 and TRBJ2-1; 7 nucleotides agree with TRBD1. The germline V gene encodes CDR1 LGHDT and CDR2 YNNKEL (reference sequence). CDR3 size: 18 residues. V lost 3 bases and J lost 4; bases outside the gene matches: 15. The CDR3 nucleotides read TGTGCCAGCAGCCACAAGTGGCTAGGGCCAGGGGGTTACAATGAGCAGTTCTTC. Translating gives CASSHKWLGPGGYNEQFF.

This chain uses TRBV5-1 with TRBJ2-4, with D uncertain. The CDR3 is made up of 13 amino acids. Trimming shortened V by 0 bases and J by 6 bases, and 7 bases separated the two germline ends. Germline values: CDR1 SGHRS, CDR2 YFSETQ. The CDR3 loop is CASSLADGNIQYF. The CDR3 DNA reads TGCGCCAGCAGCTTGGCCGACGGAAACATTCAGTACTTC.

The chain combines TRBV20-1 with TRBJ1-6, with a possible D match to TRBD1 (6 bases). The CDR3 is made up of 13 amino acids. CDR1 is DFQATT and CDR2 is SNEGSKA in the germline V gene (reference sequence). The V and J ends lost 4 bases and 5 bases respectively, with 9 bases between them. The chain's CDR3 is CSATRTDNSPLHF. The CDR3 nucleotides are TGCAGTGCTACCCGGACAGATAATTCACCCCTCCACTTT.

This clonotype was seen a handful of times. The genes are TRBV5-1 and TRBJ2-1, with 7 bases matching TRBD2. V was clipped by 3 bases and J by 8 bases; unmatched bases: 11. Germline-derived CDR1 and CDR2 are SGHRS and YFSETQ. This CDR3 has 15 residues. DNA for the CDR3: TGCGCCAGCAGCTCCTCAGCGGGGTTCAGCTATGAGCAGTTCTTC. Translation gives CASSSSAGFSYEQFF.